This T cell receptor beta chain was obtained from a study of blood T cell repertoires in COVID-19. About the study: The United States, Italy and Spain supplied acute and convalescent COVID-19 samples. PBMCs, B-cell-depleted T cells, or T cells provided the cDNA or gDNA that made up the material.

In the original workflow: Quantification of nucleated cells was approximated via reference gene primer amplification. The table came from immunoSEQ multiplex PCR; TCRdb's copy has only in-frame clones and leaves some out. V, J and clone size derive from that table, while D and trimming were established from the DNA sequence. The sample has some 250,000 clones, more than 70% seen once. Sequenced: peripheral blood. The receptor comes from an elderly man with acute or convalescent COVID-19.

The CDR3 is CASTAGSVGSYEQYF. The CDR3, as DNA: TGTGCCAGCACAGCGGGGAGCGTAGGTAGCTACGAGCAGTACTTC. The V call is TRBV28, the J call TRBJ2-7, with 7 bases aligning to TRBD2. CDR3 size: 15 residues. The J segment lost 3 bases and the V segment lost 7 bases, leaving 12 bases of the junction unmatched. Looked up from germline, CDR1 is MDHEN and CDR2 is SYDVKM.